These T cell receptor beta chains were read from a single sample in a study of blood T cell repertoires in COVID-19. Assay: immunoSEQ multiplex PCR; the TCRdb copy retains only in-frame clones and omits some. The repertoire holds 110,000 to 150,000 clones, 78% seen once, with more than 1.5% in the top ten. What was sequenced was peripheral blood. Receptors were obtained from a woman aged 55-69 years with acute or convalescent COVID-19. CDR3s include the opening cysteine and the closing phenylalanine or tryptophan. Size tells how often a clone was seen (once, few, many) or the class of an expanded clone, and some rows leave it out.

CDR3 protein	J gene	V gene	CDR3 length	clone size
CSVVIPEGTSRFNEQFF	TRBJ2-1	TRBV29-1	17	.
CASTVPRGNTDEQYF	TRBJ2-7	TRBV12-1	15	.
CASSLVDRPSYGYTF	TRBJ1-2	TRBV5-4	15	.
CASRTSGYNEQFF	TRBJ2-1	TRBV6-6	13	.
CASSVGQGGYGYTF	TRBJ1-2	TRBV9	14	few
CASSLSPSGSGTQYF	TRBJ2-5	TRBV27	15	many
CASSLKPRLAGQSYEQYF	TRBJ2-7	TRBV5-1	18	.
CASSIVHSGYEKLFF	TRBJ1-4	TRBV19	15	.
CASISLRSGGGNTEAFF	TRBJ1-1	TRBV19	17	.
CASSPDRGPSPLHF	TRBJ1-6	TRBV6-6	14	.
CASSIIGHLNTEAFF	TRBJ1-1	TRBV19	15	.
CASSSKRLGTGGNSPLHF	TRBJ1-6	TRBV7-9	18	.
CAISVGLAGVPYEQYF	TRBJ2-7	TRBV10-3	16	.
CASSSTGVRNTGELFF	TRBJ2-2	TRBV19	16	.
CASSEAFSMGPLAQHF	TRBJ1-5	TRBV6-1	16	.
CASSYEAGGGEQYF	TRBJ2-7	TRBV6-5	14	.
CAWSVWHSGRDTDTQYF	TRBJ2-3	TRBV30	17	.
CATRGQGKETQYF	TRBJ2-5	TRBV24-1	13	many
CASSEQPNTEAFF	TRBJ1-1	TRBV6-4	13	.
CASSQAHNSPLHF	TRBJ1-6	TRBV9	13	.
CASSLELVLNEQYF	TRBJ2-7	TRBV11-2	14	.
CSASAYGGGDQPQHF	TRBJ1-5	TRBV20-1	15	once
CASSETGMNEKLFF	TRBJ1-4	TRBV6-6	14	.
CASSGLANYGNEQFF	TRBJ2-1	TRBV4-1	15	.
CASSDSRVLSYGYTF	TRBJ1-2	TRBV6-1	15	.
CASSLTGQGRGYTF	TRBJ1-2	TRBV5-1	14	.
CASSLGVGVTHQPQHF	TRBJ1-5	TRBV7-9	16	once
CASSITLMEGNTIYF	TRBJ1-3	TRBV19	15	.
CASSPPSGKFSSANVLTF	TRBJ2-6	TRBV11-2	18	.
CASSYSSGRTNTQYF	TRBJ2-3	TRBV6-5	15	.
CAWSPFYNSPLHF	TRBJ1-6	TRBV30	13	.
CASSGAGGFYEQYF	TRBJ2-7	TRBV27	14	.
CASSLQGASSSYEQYF	TRBJ2-7	TRBV7-2	16	.
CASSLGDFSYNEQFF	TRBJ2-1	TRBV5-1	15	.
CASSYTIASGRFYEQYF	TRBJ2-7	TRBV6-2/TRBV6-3	17	.
CASSQGRGLAGGRSYNEQFF	TRBJ2-1	TRBV3-1/TRBV3-2	20	.
CASSLRLALSNEQFF	TRBJ2-1	TRBV3-1/TRBV3-2	15	.
CASSHGTDNSPLHF	TRBJ1-6	TRBV3-1/TRBV3-2	14	.
CASSGSLGAGYTF	TRBJ1-2	TRBV5-1	13	.
CASSHDSGRDTQYF	TRBJ2-3	TRBV3-1/TRBV3-2	14	.
CASSKGKDNRGTDTQYF	TRBJ2-3	TRBV21-1	17	.
CASSPPGGTDTQYF	TRBJ2-3	TRBV5-1	14	.
CATRRGDEAFF	TRBJ1-1	TRBV24-1	11	.
CASSPSGIWVPSTDTQYF	TRBJ2-3	TRBV28	18	.
CASSLDRFTQYF	TRBJ2-3	TRBV14	12	few
CSVWNGVVGYTF	TRBJ1-2	TRBV29-1	12	.
CASSRTGRTTDTQYF	TRBJ2-3	TRBV5-4	15	.
CASSVGTGATYNEQFF	TRBJ2-1	TRBV2	16	many
CASSKRGGELFF	TRBJ2-2	TRBV2	12	.
CASSPGRGLFEQYF	TRBJ2-7	TRBV28	14	.
CASSQDRRQGGYGYTF	TRBJ1-2	TRBV4-2	16	few
CASSLGSGGRDSPLHF	TRBJ1-6	TRBV5-6	16	.
CASSLVQGSYNEQFF	TRBJ2-1	TRBV11-2	15	.
CASSASSLAGNTIYF	TRBJ1-3	TRBV19	15	.
CASSLGGKGEAFF	TRBJ1-1	TRBV18	13	once
CASTYSGGPYDEQFF	TRBJ2-1	TRBV19	15	.
CASSLESISYNEQFF	TRBJ2-1	TRBV5-1	15	.
CATSDSTGSGQPQHF	TRBJ1-5	TRBV24-1	15	few
CASNRGRRNEKLFF	TRBJ1-4	TRBV27	14	.